A selection of T cell receptor beta chains follows, all from one sample in a study of T cells in Graves' hyperthyroidism and ophthalmopathy. In TCRdb, the multiplex PCR reads were re-called with MiXCR into one record per CDR3 protein. The data hold fewer than 700,000 distinct CDR3 sequences, with roughly 15% observed a single time. The specimen sequenced was blood. The source is a woman in her twenties or thirties with Graves' hyperthyroidism. Each CDR3 is given with its conserved first and last residue. The D gene is left open where the match is weak.

j_call | d_call | v_call | cdr3_aa
TRBJ2-7 | . | TRBV7-8 | CASSLISGPSYEQYF
TRBJ1-5 | . | TRBV28 | CASSLYRGNNQPQHF
TRBJ1-3 | . | TRBV5-1 | CASSESGAEGNTIYF
TRBJ2-2 | . | TRBV5-6 | CASSLWVGAVRSGELFF
TRBJ2-1 | . | TRBV5-4 | CASSSTGNQGNEQFF
TRBJ2-1 | TRBD2 | TRBV27 | CASSLVAGAYNEQFF
TRBJ2-7 | TRBD1 | TRBV6-2/TRBV6-3 | CASRFAGGGYEQYF
TRBJ1-1 | TRBD1 | TRBV20-1 | CSAPPGGQGFLGTEAFF
TRBJ2-1 | TRBD2 | TRBV10-3 | CAISERREAQVHEQFF
TRBJ2-7 | TRBD1 | TRBV5-1 | CASSTGQGAIEQYF
TRBJ1-1 | . | TRBV20-1 | CSAYRDTLAVNTEAFF
TRBJ2-7 | TRBD2 | TRBV20-1 | CSASGGSMSYEQYF
TRBJ2-5 | TRBD1 | TRBV28 | CASSKNRGEETQYF
TRBJ2-3 | . | TRBV27 | CASSSPGVGDTQYF
TRBJ2-5 | TRBD1 | TRBV2 | CASNRQGPQETQYF
TRBJ1-2 | . | TRBV2 | CASSEAHSFDTF
TRBJ2-2 | . | TRBV27 | CASSFIYTGELFF
TRBJ2-5 | . | TRBV5-5 | CASSLYGDETQYF
TRBJ2-7 | TRBD2 | TRBV4-1 | CASSQDEEATSGYEQYF
TRBJ1-5 | . | TRBV7-9 | CASSRSGSNQPQHF
TRBJ2-6 | TRBD1 | TRBV7-3 | CASSLGQLSGANVLTF
TRBJ2-7 | . | TRBV6-5 | CASSYFPPRGSYEQYF
TRBJ1-1 | TRBD1 | TRBV2 | CASQGQGNTEAFF
TRBJ1-2 | . | TRBV4-3 | CASSQDMPGDSGYTF
TRBJ1-5 | TRBD1 | TRBV2 | CASSRTGEGQPQHF
TRBJ2-7 | . | TRBV7-2 | CASSLEGSSYEQYF
TRBJ2-7 | TRBD1 | TRBV12-3/TRBV12-4 | CASSLAKTGAAYEQYF
TRBJ2-4 | . | TRBV7-4 | CASSLAAVRATKNIQYF
TRBJ1-3 | . | TRBV12-3/TRBV12-4 | CASSNPGGAASGNTIYF
TRBJ1-1 | . | TRBV7-8 | CASSLDSAVNTEAFF
TRBJ2-7 | TRBD1 | TRBV3-1 | CASSQEGQGWTYEQYF
TRBJ2-1 | TRBD1 | TRBV7-2 | CASSLVTGGNEQFF
TRBJ1-5 | TRBD1 | TRBV3-1 | CASSRGQGANQPQHF
TRBJ2-1 | TRBD2 | TRBV5-5 | CASSLVTSGAPNEQFF
TRBJ1-2 | . | TRBV6-1 | CASSEEATNYGYTF
TRBJ1-4 | . | TRBV3-1 | CASSQGLAGTNEKLFF
TRBJ2-7 | . | TRBV3-1 | CASSQDRDDVGGYEQYF
TRBJ1-4 | . | TRBV5-1 | CASSLAGTTNEKLFF
TRBJ2-1 | TRBD1 | TRBV27 | CASNLGTGIYNEQFF
TRBJ2-1 | . | TRBV29-1 | CSVVHDEQFF
TRBJ2-5 | TRBD2 | TRBV3-1 | CASSQGLAGVQETQYF
TRBJ2-1 | TRBD2 | TRBV5-1 | CASSAGLAGYYNEQFF
TRBJ2-1 | TRBD2 | TRBV4-1 | CASSQEPGREFFNEQFF
TRBJ1-5 | TRBD1 | TRBV18 | CASSADRGVNQPQHF
TRBJ2-1 | TRBD2 | TRBV6-2/TRBV6-3 | CASSFNPRTSGSSYNEQFF
TRBJ2-1 | TRBD1 | TRBV5-1 | CASSWGQNNEQFF
TRBJ2-2 | . | TRBV28 | CASWADETGELFF